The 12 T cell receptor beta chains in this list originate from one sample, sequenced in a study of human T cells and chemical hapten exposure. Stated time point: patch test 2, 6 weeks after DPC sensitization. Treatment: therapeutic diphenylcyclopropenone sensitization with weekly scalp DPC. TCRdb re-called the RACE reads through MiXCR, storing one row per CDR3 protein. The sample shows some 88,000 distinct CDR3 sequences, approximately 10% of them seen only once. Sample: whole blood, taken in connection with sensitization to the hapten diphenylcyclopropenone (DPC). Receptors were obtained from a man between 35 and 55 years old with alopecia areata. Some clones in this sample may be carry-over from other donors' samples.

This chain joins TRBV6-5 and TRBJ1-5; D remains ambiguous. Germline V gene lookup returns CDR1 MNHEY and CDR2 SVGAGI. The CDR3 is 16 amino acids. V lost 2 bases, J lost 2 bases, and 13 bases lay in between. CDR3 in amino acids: CASSYEPGDGNQPQHF. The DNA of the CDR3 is TGTGCCAGCAGTTACGAGCCTGGGGATGGCAATCAGCCCCAGCATTTT.

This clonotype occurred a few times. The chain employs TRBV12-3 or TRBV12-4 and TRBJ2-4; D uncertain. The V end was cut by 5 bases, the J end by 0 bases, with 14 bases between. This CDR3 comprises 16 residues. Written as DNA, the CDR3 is TGTGCCAGCAGTCCCCTCCCCCGATTAGCCAAAAACATTCAGTACTTC. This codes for CASSPLPRLAKNIQYF.

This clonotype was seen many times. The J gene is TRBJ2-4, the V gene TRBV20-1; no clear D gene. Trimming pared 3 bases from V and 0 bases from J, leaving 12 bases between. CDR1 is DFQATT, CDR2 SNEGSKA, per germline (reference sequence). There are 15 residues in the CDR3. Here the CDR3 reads CSARGPTVAKNIQYF. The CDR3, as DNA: TGCAGTGCTAGGGGTCCGACCGTAGCCAAAAACATTCAGTACTTC.

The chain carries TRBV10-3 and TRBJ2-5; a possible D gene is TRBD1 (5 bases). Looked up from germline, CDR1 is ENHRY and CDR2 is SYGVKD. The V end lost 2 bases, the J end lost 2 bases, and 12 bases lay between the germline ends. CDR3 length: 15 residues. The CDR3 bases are TGTGCCATCAGTGAGCCCCAGGGCGGACAAGAGACCCAGTACTTC. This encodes CAISEPQGGQETQYF.

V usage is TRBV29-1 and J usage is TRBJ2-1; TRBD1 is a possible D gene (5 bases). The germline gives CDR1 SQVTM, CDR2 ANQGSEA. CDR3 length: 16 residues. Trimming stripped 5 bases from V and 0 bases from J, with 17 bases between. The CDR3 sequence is CSVPIPLRGSYNEQFF. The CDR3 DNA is TGCAGCGTTCCTATACCGCTTAGGGGCTCCTACAATGAGCAGTTCTTC.

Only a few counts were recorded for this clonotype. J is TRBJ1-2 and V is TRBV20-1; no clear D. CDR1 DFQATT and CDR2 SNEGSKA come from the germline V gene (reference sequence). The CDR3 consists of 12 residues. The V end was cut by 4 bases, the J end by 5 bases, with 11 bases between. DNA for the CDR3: TGCAGTGCTAAATCAGGTCTATATGGCTACACCTTC. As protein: CSAKSGLYGYTF.

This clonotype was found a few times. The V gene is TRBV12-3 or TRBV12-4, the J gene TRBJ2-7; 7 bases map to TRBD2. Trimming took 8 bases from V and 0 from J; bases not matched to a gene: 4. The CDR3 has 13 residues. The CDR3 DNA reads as TGTGCCAGCTCTAGCGGTAACTCCTACGAGCAGTACTTC. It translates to CASSSGNSYEQYF.

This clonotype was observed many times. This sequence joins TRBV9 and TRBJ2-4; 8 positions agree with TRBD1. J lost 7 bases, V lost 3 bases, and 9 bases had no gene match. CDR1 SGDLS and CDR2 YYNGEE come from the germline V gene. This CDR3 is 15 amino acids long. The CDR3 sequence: CASSGTQGAGNIQYF. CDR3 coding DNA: TGTGCCAGCAGCGGAACCCAGGGGGCTGGTAACATTCAGTACTTC. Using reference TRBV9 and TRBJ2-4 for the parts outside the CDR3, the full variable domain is DSGVTQTPKHLITATGQRVTLRCSPRSGDLSVYWYQQSLDQGLQFLIQYYNGEERAKGNILERFSAQQFPDLHSELNLSSLELGDSALYFCASSGTQGAGNIQYFGAGTRLSVL.

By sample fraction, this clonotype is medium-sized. CDR3 DNA: TGTGCAAGTCGCTTAGCGCTCGCACAGGGCTTTGAAAAACTGTTTTTT. It codes for CASRLALAQGFEKLFF. The rearrangement links TRBV12-2 to TRBJ1-4; the table's D gene call, TRBD1, was not cross checked with the DNA. TRBV12-2 is reported as a pseudogene. The CDR3 consists of 16 residues.

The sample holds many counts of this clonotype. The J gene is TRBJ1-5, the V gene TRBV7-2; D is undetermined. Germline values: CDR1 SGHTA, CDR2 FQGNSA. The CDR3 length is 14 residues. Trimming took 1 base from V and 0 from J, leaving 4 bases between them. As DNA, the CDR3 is TGTGCCAGCAGCTTAGACTCTAGCAATCAGCCCCAGCATTTT. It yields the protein CASSLDSSNQPQHF.

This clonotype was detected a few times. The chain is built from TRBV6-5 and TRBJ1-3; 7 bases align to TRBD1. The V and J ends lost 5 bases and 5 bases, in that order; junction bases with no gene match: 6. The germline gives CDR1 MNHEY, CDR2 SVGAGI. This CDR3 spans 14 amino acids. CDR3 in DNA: TGTGCCAGCAGTCGGGACAGAAACAGAAACACCATATATTTT. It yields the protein CASSRDRNRNTIYF.

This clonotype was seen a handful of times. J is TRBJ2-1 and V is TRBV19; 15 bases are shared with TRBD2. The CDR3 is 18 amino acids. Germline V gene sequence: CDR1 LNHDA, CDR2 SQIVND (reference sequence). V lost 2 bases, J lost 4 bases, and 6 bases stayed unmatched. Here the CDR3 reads CASSIPPGLAGGYNEQFF. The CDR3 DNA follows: TGTGCCAGTAGTATACCTCCGGGACTAGCGGGAGGTTACAATGAGCAGTTCTTC.